The source of this T cell receptor beta chain is a study of shared clonotypes between healthy human individuals. The V and J ends lost 2 bases and 0 bases respectively, with 8 bases between them. The CDR3 runs to 16 residues. Germline lookup yields CDR1 MDHEN and CDR2 SYDVKM. Each donor was a Caucasian adult residing in Nashville, Tennessee. Regarding this clone: Its antigen is undetermined.

In the source study's methods: Filtering differed because ImmunoSEQ produced junction-only sequences that carried no quality scores. Data came from immunoSEQ multiplex PCR; TCRdb stores just in-frame clones and leaves some out. From that table come the V and J calls and clone size; the DNA was used to work out D and trimming. The table has 850,000 to 1,100,000 clones, about 72% seen once. Study-wide results and limits: The sole specimen, blood, was sampled, and tissue repertoires likely differ. Several donors had around 5% of their naive CD4 clonotypes in common.

The sequence came from a man younger than 35 in good health. Some clones in this sample may be carry-over from other donors' samples. The rearrangement uses TRBV28 and TRBJ2-6; D is unclear. The source material was memory CD4+ T cells from PBMCs. Subset: CD45RA-negative fraction. The CDR3 bases are TGTGCCAGCAGTTTACAACGGCACTCTGGGGCCAACGTCCTGACTTTC. This gives the protein CASSLQRHSGANVLTF. Supplemented by reference TRBV28 and TRBJ2-6, the full variable domain reads DVKVTQSSRYLVKRTGEKVFLECVQDMDHENMFWYRQDPGLGLRLIYFSYDVKMKEKGDIPEGYSVSREKKERFSLILESASTNQTSMYLCASSLQRHSGANVLTFGAGSRLTVL.